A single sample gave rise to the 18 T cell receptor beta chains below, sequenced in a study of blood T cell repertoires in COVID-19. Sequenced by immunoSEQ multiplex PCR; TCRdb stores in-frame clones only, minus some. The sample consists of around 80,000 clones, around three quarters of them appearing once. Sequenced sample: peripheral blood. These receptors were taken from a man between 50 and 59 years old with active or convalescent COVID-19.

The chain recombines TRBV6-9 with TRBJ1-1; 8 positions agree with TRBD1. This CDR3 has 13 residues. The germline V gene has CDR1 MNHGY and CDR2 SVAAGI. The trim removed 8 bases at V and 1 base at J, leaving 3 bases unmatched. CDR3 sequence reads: CASPGQGNTEAFF. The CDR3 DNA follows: TGTGCCAGCCCCGGACAGGGGAACACTGAAGCTTTCTTT.

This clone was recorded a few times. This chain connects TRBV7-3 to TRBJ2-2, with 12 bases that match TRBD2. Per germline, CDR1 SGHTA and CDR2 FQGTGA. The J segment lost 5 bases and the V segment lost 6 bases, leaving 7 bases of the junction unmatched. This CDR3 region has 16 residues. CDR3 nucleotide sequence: TGTGCCAGCAGTCCCCCCGGACTAGCGGGGACCGGGGAGCTGTTTTTT. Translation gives CASSPPGLAGTGELFF.

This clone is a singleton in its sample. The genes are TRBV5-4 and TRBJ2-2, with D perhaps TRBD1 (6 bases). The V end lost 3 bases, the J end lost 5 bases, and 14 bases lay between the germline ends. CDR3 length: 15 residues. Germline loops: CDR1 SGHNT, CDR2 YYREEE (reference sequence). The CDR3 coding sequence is TGTGCCAGCAGCTGGGGACACAAAGAAACCGGGGAGCTGTTTTTT. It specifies CASSWGHKETGELFF.

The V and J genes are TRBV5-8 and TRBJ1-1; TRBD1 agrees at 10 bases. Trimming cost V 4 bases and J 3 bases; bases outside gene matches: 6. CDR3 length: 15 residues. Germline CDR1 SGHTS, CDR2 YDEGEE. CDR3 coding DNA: TGTGCCAGCAGCCCCGGACAGGGGGGATACACTGAAGCTTTCTTT. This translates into CASSPGQGGYTEAFF.

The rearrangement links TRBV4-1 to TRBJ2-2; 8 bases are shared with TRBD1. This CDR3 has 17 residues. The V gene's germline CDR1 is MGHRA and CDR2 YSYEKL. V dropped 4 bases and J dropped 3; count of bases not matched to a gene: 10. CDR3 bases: TGCGCCAGCAGCCGACAAACAGGGGGAAGGGACACCGGGGAGCTGTTTTTT. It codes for CASSRQTGGRDTGELFF.

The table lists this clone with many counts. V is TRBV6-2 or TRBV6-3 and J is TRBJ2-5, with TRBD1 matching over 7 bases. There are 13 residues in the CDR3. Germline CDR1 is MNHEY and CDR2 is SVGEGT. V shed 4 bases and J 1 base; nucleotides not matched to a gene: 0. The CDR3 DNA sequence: TGTGCCAGCAGTTGGACAGGCCAAGAGACCCAGTACTTC. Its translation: CASSWTGQETQYF.

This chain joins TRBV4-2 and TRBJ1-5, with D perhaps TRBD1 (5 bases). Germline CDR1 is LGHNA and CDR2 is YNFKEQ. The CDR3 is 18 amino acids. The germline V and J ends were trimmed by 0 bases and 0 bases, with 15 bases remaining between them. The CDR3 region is CASSQDPTQDTSNQPQHF. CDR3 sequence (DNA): TGTGCCAGCAGCCAAGATCCTACCCAGGACACTAGCAATCAGCCCCAGCATTTT.

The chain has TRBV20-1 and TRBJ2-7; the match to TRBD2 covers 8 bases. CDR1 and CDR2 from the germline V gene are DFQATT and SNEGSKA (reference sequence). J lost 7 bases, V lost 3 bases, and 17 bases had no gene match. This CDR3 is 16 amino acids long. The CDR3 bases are TGCAGTGCTAGTTGGGGGCGGGGGGCCCCCCCGGGGGAGCAGTACTTC. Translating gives CSASWGRGAPPGEQYF.

Here the CDR3 reads CASSRTRNSYEQYF. The DNA for the CDR3 is TGCGCCAGCAGCCGGACTAGAAACTCCTACGAGCAGTACTTC. This sequence joins TRBV10-2 and TRBJ2-7, with 7 bases that match TRBD2. The CDR3 runs 14 residues. V dropped 6 bases and J dropped 0; count of bases not matched to a gene: 5. Germline CDR1 reads WSHSY; CDR2 reads SAAADI.

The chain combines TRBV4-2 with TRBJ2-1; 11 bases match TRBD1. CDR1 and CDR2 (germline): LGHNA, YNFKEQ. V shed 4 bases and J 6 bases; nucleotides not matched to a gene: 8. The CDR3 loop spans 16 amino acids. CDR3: CASSPPEGQGANEQFF. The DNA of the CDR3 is TGTGCCAGCAGCCCACCCGAAGGACAGGGGGCCAATGAGCAGTTCTTC.

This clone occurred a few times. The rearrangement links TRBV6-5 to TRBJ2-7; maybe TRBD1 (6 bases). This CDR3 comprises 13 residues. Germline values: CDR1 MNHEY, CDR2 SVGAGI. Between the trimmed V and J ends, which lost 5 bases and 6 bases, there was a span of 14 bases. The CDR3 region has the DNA TGTGCCAGCAGTCCAAGGACAGTGGGCGAGCAGTACTTC. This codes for CASSPRTVGEQYF.

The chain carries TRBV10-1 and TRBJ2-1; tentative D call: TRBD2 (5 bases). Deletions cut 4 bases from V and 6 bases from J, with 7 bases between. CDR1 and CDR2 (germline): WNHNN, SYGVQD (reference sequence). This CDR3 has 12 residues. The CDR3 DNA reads TGCGCCAGCAGTGGCGCGGGCAATGAGCAGTTCTTC. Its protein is CASSGAGNEQFF.

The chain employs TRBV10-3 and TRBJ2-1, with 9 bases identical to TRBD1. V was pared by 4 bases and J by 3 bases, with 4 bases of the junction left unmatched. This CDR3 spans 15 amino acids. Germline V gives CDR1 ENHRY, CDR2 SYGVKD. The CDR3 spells CAISVMGQGYNEQFF. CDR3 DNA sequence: TGTGCCATCAGTGTGATGGGACAGGGCTACAATGAGCAGTTCTTC.

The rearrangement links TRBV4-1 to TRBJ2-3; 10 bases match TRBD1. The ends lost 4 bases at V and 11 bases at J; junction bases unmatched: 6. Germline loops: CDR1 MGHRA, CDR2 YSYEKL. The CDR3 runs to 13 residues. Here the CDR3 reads CASSPLTGGLQYF. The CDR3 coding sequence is TGCGCCAGCAGCCCCTTGACAGGGGGCTTGCAGTATTTT.

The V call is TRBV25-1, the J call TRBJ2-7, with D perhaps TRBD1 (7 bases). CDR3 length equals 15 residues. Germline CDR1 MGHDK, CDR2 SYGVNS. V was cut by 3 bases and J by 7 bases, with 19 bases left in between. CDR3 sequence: CASSDAGQPMGEQYF. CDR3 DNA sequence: TGTGCCAGCAGTGACGCGGGACAGCCGATGGGGGAGCAGTACTTC.

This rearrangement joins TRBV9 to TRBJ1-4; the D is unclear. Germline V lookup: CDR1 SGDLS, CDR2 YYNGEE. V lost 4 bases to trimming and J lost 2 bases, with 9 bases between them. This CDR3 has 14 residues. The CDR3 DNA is TGTGCCAGCAGCTCGACGGAGACTAATGAAAAACTGTTTTTT. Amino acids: CASSSTETNEKLFF.

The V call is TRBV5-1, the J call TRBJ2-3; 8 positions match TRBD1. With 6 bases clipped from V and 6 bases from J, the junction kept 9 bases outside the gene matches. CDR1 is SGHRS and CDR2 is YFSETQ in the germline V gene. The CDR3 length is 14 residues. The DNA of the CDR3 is TGCGCCAGCAAAGAGACAGGGGTGCCGGATACGCAGTATTTT. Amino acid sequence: CASKETGVPDTQYF. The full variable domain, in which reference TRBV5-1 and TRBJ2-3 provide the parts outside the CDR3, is KAGVTQTPRYLIKTRGQQVTLSCSPISGHRSVSWYQQTPGQGLQFLFEYFSETQRNKGNFPGRFSGRQFSNSRSEMNVSTLELGDSALYLCASKETGVPDTQYFGPGTRLTVL.

DNA for the CDR3: TGCGCCAGCTCCTCTCAGGGACAGGAGACTGAAGCTTTCTTT. Its translation is CASSSQGQETEAFF. The V gene is TRBV5-1, the J gene TRBJ1-1, with TRBD1 matching 8 bases. There are 14 residues in the CDR3. The germline gives CDR1 SGHRS, CDR2 YFSETQ. J lost 5 bases, V lost 7 bases, and 10 bases had no gene match.